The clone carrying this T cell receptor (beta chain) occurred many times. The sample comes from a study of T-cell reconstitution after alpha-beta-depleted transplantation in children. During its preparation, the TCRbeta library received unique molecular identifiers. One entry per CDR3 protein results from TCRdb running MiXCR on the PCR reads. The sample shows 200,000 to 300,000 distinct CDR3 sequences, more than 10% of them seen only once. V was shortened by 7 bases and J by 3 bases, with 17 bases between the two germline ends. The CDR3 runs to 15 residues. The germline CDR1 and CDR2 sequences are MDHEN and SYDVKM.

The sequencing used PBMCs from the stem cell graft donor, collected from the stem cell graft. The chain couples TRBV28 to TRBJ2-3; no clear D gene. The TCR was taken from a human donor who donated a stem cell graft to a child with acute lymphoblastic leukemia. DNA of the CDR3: TGTGCCAGCACCCAGCTTCCCAGTGGGACAGATACGCAGTATTTT. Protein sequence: CASTQLPSGTDTQYF.